This T cell receptor (beta chain) was sequenced for a study of T cell responses to AZD1222 COVID-19 vaccine. The method was immunoSEQ multiplex PCR; TCRdb's version includes in-frame clones alone and lacks a portion of them. Here the sample spans about 90,000 clones, approximately 91% being singletons. Overall study results and limits: Reportedly, nearly half of unique spike TCRs recognized epitopes outside B.1.351/B.1.1.7 mutations. It was only 6 or 7 AZD1222 recipients who were seropositive at baseline. Donors were largely white British and mainly female; clonal diversity was possibly underestimated.

Concerning this clone: Its antigen is undetermined.

The clonotype was recovered from an adult who received the AZD1222 COVID-19 vaccine. This specimen consisted of peripheral blood, obtained 28 days after the second AZD1222 dose.

The CDR3: CASSTADNEQFF. In DNA, the CDR3 is TGTGCCAGCTCGACAGCTGACAATGAGCAGTTCTTC. The chain is built from TRBV27 and TRBJ2-1, with D perhaps matching TRBD1 (5 bases). V was trimmed by 8 bases and J by 5 bases, leaving 10 bases between them. This CDR3 region has 12 residues. Germline loops: CDR1 MNHEY, CDR2 SMNVEV (reference sequence).